This is a list of T cell receptor beta chains from one sample in a study of OX40 agonist ivuxolimab in advanced cancers. Sequencing was performed with immunoSEQ multiplex PCR; in TCRdb, only in-frame clones are kept and a portion is missing. The table records 6,000 to 6,500 clones, about 81% of them present only once. The sample in question was CD4+ or CD8+ T cells sorted from blood, obtained in a trial of the OX40 agonist ivuxolimab. These receptors originate from an adult with an advanced solid tumor such as melanoma, head and neck, liver or kidney cancer. Each CDR3 is given with its conserved first and last residue. The D gene is left open where the match is weak. Not every row has a clone size; where given, it reads once, few, many or a size class.

v_gene: TRBV6-5; j_gene: TRBJ1-6; d_gene: TRBD1; abundance: .; CDR3aa: CASSWRTGEGGPLHF; CDR3nt: TGTGCCAGCAGTTGGAGGACAGGGGAGGGGGGACCCCTCCACTTT
v_gene: TRBV4-3; j_gene: TRBJ2-3; d_gene: TRBD2; abundance: .; CDR3aa: CASSQDRPSGSTDTQYF; CDR3nt: TGCGCCAGCAGCCAAGATCGTCCTAGCGGAAGCACAGATACGCAGTATTTT
v_gene: TRBV6-6; j_gene: TRBJ1-2; d_gene: .; abundance: .; CDR3aa: CASSYPGQKNGYTF; CDR3nt: TGTGCCAGCAGTTACCCAGGACAGAAAAATGGCTACACCTTC
v_gene: TRBV7-2; j_gene: TRBJ2-6; d_gene: .; abundance: .; CDR3aa: CASSSFPPVGSGANVLTF; CDR3nt: TGTGCCAGCAGCTCTTTTCCTCCCGTGGGCTCAGGGGCCAACGTCCTGACTTTC
v_gene: TRBV7-3; j_gene: TRBJ2-1; d_gene: .; abundance: .; CDR3aa: CASSLTAYNEQFF; CDR3nt: TGTGCCAGCAGCCTTACAGCCTACAATGAGCAGTTCTTC
v_gene: TRBV11-2; j_gene: TRBJ1-3; d_gene: .; abundance: .; CDR3aa: CASSLGRNTIYF; CDR3nt: TGTGCCAGCAGCTTAGGAAGAAACACCATATATTTT
v_gene: TRBV9; j_gene: TRBJ2-2; d_gene: .; abundance: .; CDR3aa: CASSVRGNTGELFF; CDR3nt: TGTGCCAGCAGCGTCCGGGGAAACACCGGGGAGCTGTTTTTT
v_gene: TRBV4-1; j_gene: TRBJ2-1; d_gene: TRBD2; abundance: few; CDR3aa: CASSLRLGLVKNEQFF; CDR3nt: TGCGCCAGCAGCCTACGACTTGGACTAGTCAAGAATGAGCAGTTCTTC
v_gene: TRBV9; j_gene: TRBJ2-2; d_gene: .; abundance: few; CDR3aa: CASSVVATGELFF; CDR3nt: TGTGCCAGCAGCGTAGTAGCGACCGGGGAGCTGTTTTTT
v_gene: TRBV11-2; j_gene: TRBJ1-2; d_gene: TRBD1; abundance: .; CDR3aa: CASSFPPGQGSYGYTF; CDR3nt: TGTGCCAGCAGCTTCCCTCCGGGACAGGGGAGCTATGGCTACACCTTC
v_gene: TRBV11-2; j_gene: TRBJ2-7; d_gene: .; abundance: .; CDR3aa: CASRQALAASYEQYF; CDR3nt: TGTGCCAGCAGGCAGGCACTAGCCGCCTCCTACGAGCAGTACTTC
v_gene: TRBV30; j_gene: TRBJ1-1; d_gene: .; abundance: large; CDR3aa: CAWRLYGEAFF; CDR3nt: TGTGCCTGGAGGTTGTACGGGGAAGCTTTCTTT
v_gene: TRBV7-6; j_gene: TRBJ2-5; d_gene: .; abundance: .; CDR3aa: CASSRGFQETQYF; CDR3nt: TGTGCCAGCAGCAGAGGGTTCCAAGAGACCCAGTACTTC
v_gene: TRBV2; j_gene: TRBJ1-5; d_gene: TRBD1; abundance: .; CDR3aa: CASSDLGQGDQPQHF; CDR3nt: TGTGCCAGCAGTGATCTGGGACAGGGAGACCAGCCCCAGCATTTT
v_gene: TRBV9; j_gene: TRBJ2-7; d_gene: TRBD1; abundance: .; CDR3aa: CASSPSQKGAPYEQYF; CDR3nt: TGTGCCAGCAGCCCTTCCCAGAAGGGGGCCCCCTACGAGCAGTACTTC
v_gene: TRBV11-2; j_gene: TRBJ2-7; d_gene: TRBD1; abundance: .; CDR3aa: CASSLDFGQDYEQYF; CDR3nt: TGTGCCAGCAGCTTAGATTTCGGACAGGACTACGAGCAGTACTTC
v_gene: TRBV6-1; j_gene: TRBJ1-2; d_gene: TRBD1; abundance: once; CDR3aa: CASRETGGGILYGYTF; CDR3nt: TGTGCCAGCAGGGAAACAGGGGGCGGAATCCTTTATGGCTACACCTTC
v_gene: TRBV5-4; j_gene: TRBJ1-2; d_gene: .; abundance: once; CDR3aa: CASSFFGTGNYGYTF; CDR3nt: TGTGCCAGCAGCTTTTTTGGAACAGGGAACTATGGCTACACCTTC
v_gene: TRBV19; j_gene: TRBJ2-4; d_gene: TRBD1; abundance: .; CDR3aa: CASSTVDRGPQYF; CDR3nt: TGTGCCAGTAGTACCGTTGACAGGGGCCCTCAGTACTTC
v_gene: TRBV19; j_gene: TRBJ1-1; d_gene: .; abundance: .; CDR3aa: CASSIGRVEAFF; CDR3nt: TGTGCCAGTAGTATAGGAAGGGTAGAAGCTTTCTTT
v_gene: TRBV9; j_gene: TRBJ1-2; d_gene: TRBD1; abundance: .; CDR3aa: CASSVVPGGNYGYTF; CDR3nt: TGTGCCAGCAGCGTAGTCCCAGGGGGCAACTATGGCTACACCTTC
v_gene: TRBV5-6; j_gene: TRBJ1-6; d_gene: .; abundance: .; CDR3aa: CASSPGSEGRVSPLHF; CDR3nt: TGTGCCAGCAGCCCAGGCTCCGAGGGAAGAGTATCACCCCTCCACTTT
v_gene: TRBV6-4; j_gene: TRBJ2-2; d_gene: .; abundance: .; CDR3aa: CASRQADGELFF; CDR3nt: TGTGCCAGCAGACAAGCAGACGGGGAGCTGTTTTTT
v_gene: TRBV7-6; j_gene: TRBJ1-3; d_gene: .; abundance: .; CDR3aa: CASSPRASPSGNTIYF; CDR3nt: TGTGCCAGCAGCCCCAGGGCTTCCCCCTCTGGAAACACCATATATTTT
v_gene: TRBV9; j_gene: TRBJ1-5; d_gene: TRBD1; abundance: large; CDR3aa: CASSVGTGRGQPQHF; CDR3nt: TGTGCCAGCAGCGTGGGGACAGGTCGAGGTCAGCCCCAGCATTTT
v_gene: TRBV4-2; j_gene: TRBJ2-7; d_gene: TRBD2; abundance: .; CDR3aa: CASSLGRLGTSDPYEQYF; CDR3nt: TGTGCCAGCAGCCTCGGGCGCCTAGGGACTAGCGATCCCTACGAGCAGTACTTC
v_gene: TRBV5-4; j_gene: TRBJ2-7; d_gene: TRBD1; abundance: .; CDR3aa: CASSQKNRGNIYEQYF; CDR3nt: TGTGCCAGCAGCCAAAAAAACAGGGGAAACATTTACGAGCAGTACTTC
v_gene: TRBV4-3; j_gene: TRBJ1-2; d_gene: TRBD1; abundance: .; CDR3aa: CASSQEEGGGYGYTF; CDR3nt: TGCGCCAGCAGCCAAGAAGAAGGGGGCGGCTATGGCTACACCTTC
v_gene: TRBV29-1; j_gene: TRBJ1-1; d_gene: TRBD1; abundance: .; CDR3aa: CSVRTGEAFF; CDR3nt: TGCAGCGTAAGGACAGGTGAAGCTTTCTTT
v_gene: TRBV19; j_gene: TRBJ1-1; d_gene: TRBD1; abundance: .; CDR3aa: CASREGGASTEAFF; CDR3nt: TGTGCCAGTAGGGAAGGGGGCGCGAGCACTGAAGCTTTCTTT
v_gene: TRBV5-1; j_gene: TRBJ2-2; d_gene: TRBD2; abundance: .; CDR3aa: CASYTGLAGASRTGELFF; CDR3nt: TGCGCCAGCTACACTGGACTAGCGGGGGCCTCTAGGACCGGGGAGCTGTTTTTT
v_gene: TRBV30; j_gene: TRBJ1-1; d_gene: .; abundance: .; CDR3aa: CAWSSGSTEAFF; CDR3nt: TGTGCCTGGAGTTCGGGCAGCACTGAAGCTTTCTTT
v_gene: TRBV5-1; j_gene: TRBJ2-1; d_gene: TRBD1; abundance: .; CDR3aa: CASSFDRGVYNEQFF; CDR3nt: TGCGCCAGCAGCTTCGACAGGGGGGTTTACAATGAGCAGTTCTTC
v_gene: TRBV5-1; j_gene: TRBJ2-5; d_gene: .; abundance: .; CDR3aa: CASSPLVVGTGQETQYF; CDR3nt: TGCGCCAGCAGCCCCCTAGTTGTGGGGACGGGCCAAGAGACCCAGTACTTC
v_gene: TRBV2; j_gene: TRBJ1-6; d_gene: .; abundance: .; CDR3aa: CASTGNNSPLHF; CDR3nt: TGTGCCAGCACAGGGAATAATTCACCCCTCCACTTT
v_gene: TRBV4-3; j_gene: TRBJ2-1; d_gene: .; abundance: .; CDR3aa: CASSQDIVGGGFNEQFF; CDR3nt: TGCGCCAGCAGCCAAGACATCGTCGGGGGCGGGTTCAATGAGCAGTTCTTC
v_gene: TRBV9; j_gene: TRBJ1-2; d_gene: TRBD1; abundance: .; CDR3aa: CASSVRGQGGGYGYTF; CDR3nt: TGTGCCAGCAGCGTTCGTGGACAGGGGGGTGGCTATGGCTACACCTTC
v_gene: TRBV27; j_gene: TRBJ2-7; d_gene: .; abundance: .; CDR3aa: CASKADTWTANNEQYF; CDR3nt: TGTGCCAGCAAAGCCGACACTTGGACAGCCAATAACGAGCAGTACTTC
v_gene: TRBV4-3; j_gene: TRBJ2-3; d_gene: TRBD1; abundance: .; CDR3aa: CASSASRGDTQYF; CDR3nt: TGCGCCAGCAGCGCTTCCAGGGGGGATACGCAGTATTTT
v_gene: TRBV6-1; j_gene: TRBJ2-1; d_gene: .; abundance: .; CDR3aa: CASRGGRNEQFF; CDR3nt: TGTGCCAGCAGGGGCGGTCGGAATGAGCAGTTCTTC
v_gene: TRBV6-8; j_gene: TRBJ1-5; d_gene: .; abundance: few; CDR3aa: CASSFSGSNQPQHF; CDR3nt: TGTGCCAGCAGTTTCTCAGGGAGCAATCAGCCCCAGCATTTT
v_gene: TRBV5-6; j_gene: TRBJ1-2; d_gene: .; abundance: .; CDR3aa: CASSLEQYYGYTF; CDR3nt: TGTGCCAGCAGCTTGGAACAGTACTATGGCTACACCTTC